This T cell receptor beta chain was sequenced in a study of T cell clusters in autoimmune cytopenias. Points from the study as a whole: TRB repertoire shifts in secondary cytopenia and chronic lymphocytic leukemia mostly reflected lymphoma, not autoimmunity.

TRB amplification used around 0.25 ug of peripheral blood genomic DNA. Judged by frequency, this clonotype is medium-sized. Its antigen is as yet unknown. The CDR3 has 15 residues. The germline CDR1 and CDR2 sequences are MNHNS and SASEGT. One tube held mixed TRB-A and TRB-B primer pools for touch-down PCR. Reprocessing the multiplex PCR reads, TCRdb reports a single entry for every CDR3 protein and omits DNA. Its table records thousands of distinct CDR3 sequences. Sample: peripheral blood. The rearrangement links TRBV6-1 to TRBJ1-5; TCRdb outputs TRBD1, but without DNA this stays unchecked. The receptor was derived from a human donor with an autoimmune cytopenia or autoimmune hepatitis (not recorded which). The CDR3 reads CASSVSGTSNQPQHF.